Sequencing of this T cell receptor beta chain was carried out in a study of T-cell memory formation after mild COVID-19. TCRdb recomputed calls from the 5' RACE reads with MiXCR, one row per CDR3 protein. The sample yields 250,000 to 400,000 distinct CDR3 sequences, approximately 15% seen once. This CDR3 has 16 amino acids. The germline CDR1 and CDR2 sequences are SEHNR and FQNEAQ (reference sequence). Trimming removed 1 base from V and 1 base from J, with 10 bases in between. The chain joins TRBV7-9 to TRBJ1-4; D is unresolved. Sequencing input: PBMCs or a T cell subset sorted from them (not recorded which). This clonotype was sampled from a man younger than 30 who had mild COVID-19 (a few samples of this study predate the infection). Cell type and time point are not known. The CDR3 bases are TGTGCCAGCAGCTTAGGCCTGGGCCAAACTAATGAAAAACTGTTTTTT. Protein product: CASSLGLGQTNEKLFF.